This TCR beta chain was identified during a study of T cell responses to AZD1222 COVID-19 vaccine (dated by TCRdb to the early 2020s). With respect to the entire study: Because spike-specific TCR depth and breadth did not differ between the two schedules, AZD1222 recipients who got a second dose at roughly 4 weeks were pooled with those who got a second dose at roughly 12 weeks. TCR sequencing was performed for 230 to 250 trial participants, of whom about 210 were given two doses of AZD1222 and around 25 were given two doses of MenACWY control vaccine. Trial participants were enrolled into age subgroups of 18-55, 56-69 and 70-plus years, which contained around 140, 26 and 57 TCR-sequenced participants, respectively. On the study overall, not on this receptor specifically: Participants were mostly white British and included more females than males, and it was suggested by the authors that clonal diversity may have been underestimated. No day 14 peak-response samples were available, so repertoires were characterized only after the peak T cell response. Reportedly, almost half of the unique spike-specific TCRs recognized epitopes lying outside the regions that are mutated in the B.1.351 and B.1.1.7 variants. After two AZD1222 doses, spike-specific TCR breadth and depth were significantly higher than at day 0 and than in MenACWY recipients. Only five to seven AZD1222 recipients were SARS-CoV-2 seropositive at baseline, limiting conclusions about previously exposed vaccinees. The vaccine-associated CD4 TCRs covered the entire spike protein, and the dominant responses fell in regions 160-218 and 743-854. The 56-69-year group was small, and its depth increase did not reach significance, likely because of low power.

The CDR3 regions of human TCRbeta chains were analyzed by immunosequencing. Concerning the study's data processing: TCRs in the repertoires were matched against a reference library of SARS-CoV-2-specific TCRs that had been generated with the MIRA antigen-specificity platform. Breadth was defined as the fraction of unique TCRs that were SARS-CoV-2-associated, and depth was defined as the fraction of total T cells that were SARS-CoV-2-associated. Using the MIRA data, every spike-specific TCR was mapped to the spike region that the TCR reacted to and assigned to either a CD4 or a CD8 class. Log10-transformed breadth and depth values were compared by one-way ANOVA with Sidak's multiple comparisons tests. TCRdb limited this immuneACCESS table to in-frame rearrangements with V and J called. A share of clones is missing; checked studies link under half to unresolved V genes, and the rest is unexplained. Clonal size and the V and J genes are those of that table, whereas D and trimming came from the DNA. Present in this sample are about 120,000 clones, about 89% of which were seen just once. The ten largest clones add up to roughly 5.7% of the sample.

About this clone: No antigen is known for it. Qualities for individual bases were not recorded, and no much larger clone is one base off.

What this sample's time point label stands for: baseline before first vaccination. Vaccinee samples were obtained from the UK trials COV001 and COV002, which included a single-blind randomized controlled phase 2/3 trial of AZD1222 (ChAdOx1 nCoV-19) in healthy adults. For TCRbeta chain sequencing, PBMC samples were collected from trial participants at day 0 and at day 28 after the second dose. The CDR1 and CDR2 encoded by the germline V gene are WSHSY and SAAADI. V and J are trimmed by 6 bases and 5 bases, and the gene matches miss 3 bases of the junction. The CDR3 starts with the cysteine, ends with the phenylalanine, and has 14 residues. Here the CDR3 DNA is all that survives: 42 bases in frame from base 1.

The sequence was obtained from an adult in good health. The starting material was peripheral blood, obtained on day 0 of AZD1222 vaccination. The chain was built from TRBV10-2 and TRBJ1-6, with 8 middle bases fitting TRBD1. The DNA sequence follows: TGCGCCAGCAGCGGGACAGGAGATAATTCACCCCTCCACTTT. The encoded protein is CASSGTGDNSPLHF.